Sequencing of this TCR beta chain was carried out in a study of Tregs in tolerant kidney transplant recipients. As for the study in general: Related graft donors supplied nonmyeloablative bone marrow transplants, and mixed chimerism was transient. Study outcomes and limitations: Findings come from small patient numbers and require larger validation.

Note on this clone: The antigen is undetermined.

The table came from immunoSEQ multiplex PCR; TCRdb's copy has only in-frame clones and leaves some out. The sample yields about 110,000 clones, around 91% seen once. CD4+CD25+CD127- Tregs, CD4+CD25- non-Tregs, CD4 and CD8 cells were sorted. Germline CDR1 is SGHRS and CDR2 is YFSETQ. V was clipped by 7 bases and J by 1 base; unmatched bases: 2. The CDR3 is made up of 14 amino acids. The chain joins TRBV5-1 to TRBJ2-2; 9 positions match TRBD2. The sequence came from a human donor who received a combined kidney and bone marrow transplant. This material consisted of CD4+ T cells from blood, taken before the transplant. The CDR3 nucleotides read TGCGCCAGCTGGCGGGGGGGGAACACCGGGGAGCTGTTTTTT. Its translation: CASWRGGNTGELFF.